These 3 T cell receptor beta chains share one sample of origin, sequenced in a study of blood T cell repertoires in COVID-19. The table came from immunoSEQ multiplex PCR; TCRdb's copy has only in-frame clones and leaves some out. The sample includes approximately 300,000 clones, 89% of them seen just once. The sequencing sample was made of PBMCs or T cells enriched from blood (not recorded which). The receptor set was obtained from a man aged 60 to 69 who had recovered from COVID-19.

The chain recombines TRBV11-2 with TRBJ2-7; 10 nucleotides agree with TRBD1. This CDR3 is built from 16 residues. The V gene end was trimmed by 3 bases and the J gene end by 4 bases; junction bases not matched to a gene: 9. CDR1 and CDR2 from the germline V gene are SGHAT and FQNNGV. The CDR3 sequence is CASSFPGQGVYYEQYF. For the CDR3, the DNA is TGTGCCAGCAGCTTCCCAGGACAGGGGGTTTATTACGAGCAGTACTTC.

This rearrangement joins TRBV2 to TRBJ2-7; 7 bases match TRBD1. This CDR3 has 14 amino acids. Germline CDR1 reads SNHLY; CDR2 reads FYNNEI. Germline trimming cut 9 bases from V and 2 bases from J; bases unmatched to any gene: 10. The chain's CDR3 is CASTLTGSPYEQYF. The CDR3 DNA reads TGTGCCAGTACCCTGACAGGGTCCCCCTACGAGCAGTACTTC.

The V and J genes are TRBV2 and TRBJ1-5; D possibly corresponds to TRBD1 (5 bases). Trimming took 6 bases from V and 7 from J, leaving 13 bases between them. This CDR3 comprises 13 residues. CDR1 and CDR2 (germline): SNHLY, FYNNEI. CDR3 in DNA: TGTGCCAGCAGGGGGGAGGGCAGCCAGCCCCAGCATTTT. Its protein is CASRGEGSQPQHF.